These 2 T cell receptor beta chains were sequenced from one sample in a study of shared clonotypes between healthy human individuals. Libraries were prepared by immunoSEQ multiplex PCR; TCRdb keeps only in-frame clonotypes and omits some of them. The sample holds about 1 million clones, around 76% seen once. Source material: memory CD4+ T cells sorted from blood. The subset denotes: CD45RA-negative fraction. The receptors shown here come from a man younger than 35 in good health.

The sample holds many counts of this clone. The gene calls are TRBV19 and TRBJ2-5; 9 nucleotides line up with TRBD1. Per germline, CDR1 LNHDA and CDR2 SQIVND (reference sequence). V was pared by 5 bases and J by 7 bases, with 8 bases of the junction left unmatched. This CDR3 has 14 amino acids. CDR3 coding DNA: TGTGCCAGTAGTCCGGACAGGGGTATAGGGACCCAGTACTTC. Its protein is CASSPDRGIGTQYF. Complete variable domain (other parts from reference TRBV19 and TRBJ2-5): DGGITQSPKYLFRKEGQNVTLSCEQNLNHDAMYWYRQDPGQGLRLIYYSQIVNDFQKGDIAEGYSVSREKKESFPLTVTSAQKNPTAFYLCASSPDRGIGTQYFGPGTRLLVL.

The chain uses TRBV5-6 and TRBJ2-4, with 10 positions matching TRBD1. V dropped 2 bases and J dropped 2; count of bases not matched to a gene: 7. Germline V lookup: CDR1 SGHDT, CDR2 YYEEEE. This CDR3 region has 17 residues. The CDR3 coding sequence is TGTGCCAGCAGCTTTGGGGACAGGGGTGGGTCCAAAAACATTCAGTACTTC. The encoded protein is CASSFGDRGGSKNIQYF.